These 12 T cell receptor beta chains were sequenced from one sample in a study of regulatory T cells in long-lasting Graves disease. Time point here: persistent/refractory GD, antithyroid drugs over 5 years with positive TRAb. The TCR library was made from RNA extracted from PBMCs. The authors built TCR beta libraries using iRepertoire HTBI primers and Arm-PCR of CDR3 regions. TCRdb used MiXCR to reprocess the multiplex PCR reads, holding one entry per CDR3 protein. The table shows hundreds of thousands of distinct CDR3 sequences, with approximately 23% occurring only once. The source material was peripheral blood mononuclear cells (PBMCs), sampled when the disease was refractory, from a patient treated with antithyroid drugs. The receptors stem from a female donor with Graves disease.

As DNA, the CDR3 is TGTGCCAGCAGCGAGCAGGGGGCGGCAGATACGCAGTATTTT. Its translation is CASSEQGAADTQYF. The genes are TRBV5-6 and TRBJ2-3; 8 bases line up with TRBD1. V shed 4 bases, J shed 4 bases, and the junction held 5 bases outside the gene matches. The germline V gene encodes CDR1 SGHDT and CDR2 YYEEEE. This CDR3 has 14 amino acids.

The J gene is TRBJ2-2, the V gene TRBV25-1; D remains ambiguous. V lost 1 base, J lost 5 bases, and 8 bases lay in between. CDR3 length: 14 amino acids. Per germline, CDR1 MGHDK and CDR2 SYGVNS. As DNA, the CDR3 is TGTGCCAGCAGTGAATGGTCCCCTACCGGGGAGCTGTTTTTT. Protein product: CASSEWSPTGELFF. Full variable domain (remainder filled in from reference TRBV25-1 and TRBJ2-2): EADIYQTPRYLVIGTGKKITLECSQTMGHDKMYWYQQDPGMELHLIHYSYGVNSTEKGDLSSESTVSRIRTEHFPLTLESARPSHTSQYLCASSEWSPTGELFFGEGSRLTVL.

The rearrangement uses TRBV20-1 and TRBJ2-2; TRBD2 matches at 10 bases. CDR3 size: 16 residues. Germline V gene sequence: CDR1 DFQATT, CDR2 SNEGSKA (reference sequence). J gave up 0 bases and V 2 bases, and 3 bases lay outside the gene matches. The CDR3 spells CSARPSGRANTGELFF. The CDR3 DNA sequence: TGCAGTGCTAGACCCAGCGGGAGGGCGAACACCGGGGAGCTGTTTTTT.

This clonotype was observed at least ten times. The V gene is TRBV20-1, the J gene TRBJ2-1; TRBD2 matches at 12 bases. The germline gives CDR1 DFQATT, CDR2 SNEGSKA (reference sequence). The CDR3 runs to 14 residues. V was clipped by 5 bases and J by 6 bases; unmatched bases: 5. The chain's CDR3 is CSARTSGTRNEQFF. DNA for the CDR3: TGCAGTGCTCGGACTAGCGGGACCCGCAATGAGCAGTTCTTC.

This clonotype was detected only a few times. The V gene is TRBV5-1, the J gene TRBJ1-5; 8 bases align to TRBD1. Germline CDR1 and CDR2: SGHRS and YFSETQ. Trimming cost V 0 bases and J 7 bases; bases outside gene matches: 3. The CDR3 runs 14 residues. CDR3 residues: CASSLEQGGQPQHF. Written as DNA, the CDR3 is TGCGCCAGCAGCTTGGAACAGGGGGGCCAGCCCCAGCATTTT.

V and J are TRBV7-2 and TRBJ1-1; 8 bases fit TRBD1. From germline, CDR1 is SGHTA and CDR2 FQGNSA. J lost 5 bases, V lost 5 bases, and 22 bases had no gene match. The CDR3 is made up of 19 amino acids. The CDR3 here is CASSLHSTGDFFLGTEAFF. In nucleotides, the CDR3 is TGTGCCAGCAGCCTACATTCGACAGGGGACTTCTTCTTGGGGACTGAAGCTTTCTTT.

Note on this clonotype: A clone one base away is much larger, so this may be a read error. The CDR3 DNA is TGCAGCGCTGATGGGGAGGGCCCTCGAGAGACCCAGTACTTC. As protein: CSADGEGPRETQYF. The J gene is TRBJ2-5, the V gene TRBV29-1, with 7 bases aligning to TRBD2. The CDR3 extends over 14 amino acids. Germline trimming cut 7 bases from V and 4 bases from J; bases unmatched to any gene: 12. CDR1 is SQVTM, CDR2 ANQGSEA, per germline.

The CDR3 region is CASTPGRGQGNEQFF. The DNA of the CDR3 is TGTGCCAGCACCCCGGGGAGGGGGCAGGGCAATGAGCAGTTCTTC. V usage is TRBV7-2 and J usage is TRBJ2-1; tentatively, D is TRBD1 or TRBD2 (7 bases each). With 7 bases removed from V and 6 bases from J, the gap between germline ends came to 19 bases. Per germline, CDR1 SGHTA and CDR2 FQGNSA. This CDR3 spans 15 amino acids.

The chain carries TRBV7-2 and TRBJ2-3; a weak D match, TRBD2 (6 bases). Trimming removed 5 bases from V and 2 bases from J, with 14 bases in between. The CDR3 is 15 amino acids. Per germline, CDR1 SGHTA and CDR2 FQGNSA. The CDR3 region has the DNA TGTGCCAGCAGCGGACGGCGGGGAGTCACAGATACGCAGTATTTT. Protein sequence: CASSGRRGVTDTQYF.

This clonotype was detected only a few times. V and J are TRBV18 and TRBJ2-4, with D unresolved. This CDR3 is built from 14 residues. Trimming removed 3 bases from V and 2 bases from J, with 8 bases in between. Per germline, CDR1 KGHSH and CDR2 LQKENI. CDR3 amino acids: CASSPEVTKNIQYF. The CDR3 DNA is TGTGCCAGCTCACCCGAGGTTACCAAAAACATTCAGTACTTC.

In this sample, this clonotype turned up a few times. The chain couples TRBV6-2 or TRBV6-3 to TRBJ1-4; 8 bases are shared with TRBD1. This CDR3 contains 16 residues. Germline values: CDR1 MNHEY, CDR2 SVGEGT. J lost 6 bases, V lost 6 bases, and 12 bases had no gene match. The CDR3 is CASSRNLGQGDEKLFF. The CDR3 coding sequence is TGTGCCAGCAGCCGCAACCTTGGACAGGGAGATGAAAAACTGTTTTTT.

This clonotype was seen a handful of times. The chain carries TRBV28 and TRBJ2-3, with a tentative D call TRBD2 (6 bases). The germline V gene has CDR1 MDHEN and CDR2 SYDVKM. The CDR3 covers 17 residues. Trimming left V 3 bases short and J 5 bases short, with 21 bases between. The chain's CDR3 is CASSFHQPGWGEDTQYF. The CDR3 DNA follows: TGTGCCAGCAGTTTCCATCAACCGGGCTGGGGGGAAGATACGCAGTATTTT.